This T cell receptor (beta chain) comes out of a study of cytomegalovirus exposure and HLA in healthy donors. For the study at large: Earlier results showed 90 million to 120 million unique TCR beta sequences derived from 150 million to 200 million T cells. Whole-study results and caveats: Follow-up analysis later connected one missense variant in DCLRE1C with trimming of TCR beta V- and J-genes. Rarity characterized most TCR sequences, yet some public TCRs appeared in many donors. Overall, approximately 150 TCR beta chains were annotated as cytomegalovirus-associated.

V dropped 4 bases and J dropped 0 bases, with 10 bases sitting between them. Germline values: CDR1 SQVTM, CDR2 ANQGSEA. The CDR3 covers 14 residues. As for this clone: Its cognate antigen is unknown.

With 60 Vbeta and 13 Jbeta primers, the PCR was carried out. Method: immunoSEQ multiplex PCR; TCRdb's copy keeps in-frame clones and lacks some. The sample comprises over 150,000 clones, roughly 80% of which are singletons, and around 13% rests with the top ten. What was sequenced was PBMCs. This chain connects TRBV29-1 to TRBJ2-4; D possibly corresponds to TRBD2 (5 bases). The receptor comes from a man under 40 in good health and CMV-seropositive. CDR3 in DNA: TGCAGCGTTGGTCTCGGACTAGCCAAAAACATTCAGTACTTC. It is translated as CSVGLGLAKNIQYF.